The clone carrying this T cell receptor beta chain was recorded only once. This entry belongs to a study of shared clonotypes between healthy human individuals. TCRdb's copy holds only in-frame clones and misses some; the assay was immunoSEQ multiplex PCR. The data contain 1.6 million or so clones, approximately 98.5% of them singletons. This CDR3 is built from 15 residues. V lost 6 bases, J lost 6 bases, and 19 bases lay in between. CDR1 is ENHRY and CDR2 is SYGVKD in the germline V gene. Sequenced material: naive CD4+ T cells sorted from blood. This sample's subset: CD45RA+ positively selected. The receptor was derived from a man younger than 40 in good health. This chain connects TRBV10-3 to TRBJ2-3; D not certain. The CDR3: CAISSGVPSPDTQYF. The CDR3 coding sequence is TGTGCCATCAGCTCCGGCGTCCCCTCGCCCGATACGCAGTATTTT.